A single sample gave rise to the 20 T cell receptor beta chains below, sequenced in a study of blood T cell repertoires in COVID-19. This table comes from immunoSEQ multiplex PCR, and its TCRdb copy is limited to in-frame clones, with some not included. The sample has 200,000 to 250,000 clones, around four fifths seen once. The sample was PBMCs or T cells enriched from blood (not recorded which). Receptor source: a woman between 40 and 55 years old who had been exposed to COVID-19.

The chain combines TRBV19 with TRBJ1-5; perhaps TRBD1 as D (5 bases). This CDR3 region has 17 residues. Trimming took off 1 base at V and 0 bases at J, with 13 bases between the two ends. The germline V gene encodes CDR1 LNHDA and CDR2 SQIVND (reference sequence). For the CDR3, the DNA is TGTGCCAGTAGTATAGTCTCGGGGGAATATAGCAATCAGCCCCAGCATTTT. Protein sequence: CASSIVSGEYSNQPQHF.

A few counts support this clone. V is TRBV19 and J is TRBJ1-5, with TRBD1 matching 9 bases. The CDR3 runs to 14 residues. After removal of 5 bases from V and 6 bases from J, the junction contained 5 bases not matched to a gene. The germline V gene has CDR1 LNHDA and CDR2 SQIVND (reference sequence). CDR3: CASSLQGAAQPQHF. The CDR3 DNA reads TGTGCCAGTAGTTTACAGGGGGCGGCTCAGCCCCAGCATTTT.

The CDR3 is CASSLETDEKLFF. CDR3 coding DNA: TGTGCCAGCAGCTTAGAGACTGATGAAAAACTGTTTTTT. The chain carries TRBV7-6 and TRBJ1-4; D call uncertain. Trimming took 1 base from V and 6 from J, leaving 6 bases between them. The CDR3 sequence is 13 residues long. Germline assignment: CDR1 SGHVS and CDR2 FNYEAQ. Drawing the rest from reference TRBV7-6 and TRBJ1-4, the complete variable domain is GAGVSQSPRYKVTKRGQDVALRCDPISGHVSLYWYRQALGQGPEFLTYFNYEAQQDKSGLPNDRFSAERPEGSISTLTIQRTEQRDSAMYRCASSLETDEKLFFGSGTQLSVL.

This clone has only one observation. The chain uses TRBV27 and TRBJ2-4; D might be TRBD2 (6 bases). V lost 6 bases and J 0 bases, leaving 12 bases between the germline ends. Germline V lookup: CDR1 MNHEY, CDR2 SMNVEV (reference sequence). The CDR3 covers 15 residues. The CDR3 is CASRRDSLAKNIQYF. Here the CDR3 DNA reads TGTGCCAGCAGAAGGGACTCCCTAGCCAAAAACATTCAGTACTTC.

This chain connects TRBV6-2 or TRBV6-3 to TRBJ2-7, with D uncertain. The CDR3 spans 12 residues. Trimming left V 3 bases short and J 3 bases short, with 6 bases between. CDR1 and CDR2 from the germline V gene are MNHEY and SVGEGT. For the CDR3, the DNA is TGTGCCAGCAGTTATCAGTTCTACGAGCAGTACTTC. Residues: CASSYQFYEQYF.

The V call is TRBV7-3, the J call TRBJ2-2; 9 nucleotides agree with TRBD1. The CDR3 extends over 16 amino acids. The V gene's germline CDR1 is SGHTA and CDR2 FQGTGA. Germline trimming cut 4 bases from V and 3 bases from J; bases unmatched to any gene: 6. The DNA for the CDR3 is TGTGCCAGCAGCTCAGGGGGACAGGGATACACCGGGGAGCTGTTTTTT. This codes for CASSSGGQGYTGELFF. Full variable domain (rest looked up from reference TRBV7-3 and TRBJ2-2): GAGVSQTPSNKVTEKGKYVELRCDPISGHTALYWYRQSLGQGPEFLIYFQGTGAADDSGLPNDRFFAVRPEGSVSTLKIQRTERGDSAVYLCASSSGGQGYTGELFFGEGSRLTVL.

The rearrangement links TRBV6-6 to TRBJ1-5; TRBD1 aligns across 8 bases. Germline CDR1 MNHNY, CDR2 SVGAGI (reference sequence). With 2 bases clipped from V and 5 bases from J, the junction kept 8 bases outside the gene matches. The CDR3 runs 16 residues. The CDR3 region is CASSYPRTGLDQPQHF. DNA for the CDR3: TGTGCCAGCAGTTACCCGAGGACAGGGTTGGATCAGCCCCAGCATTTT.

The chain has TRBV19 and TRBJ1-2; D is unclear. CDR1 and CDR2 from the germline V gene are LNHDA and SQIVND (reference sequence). Deletions cut 3 bases from V and 2 bases from J, with 7 bases between. This CDR3 spans 13 amino acids. The CDR3 DNA is TGTGCCAGTAGTATGAGTTTAAACTATGGCTACACCTTC. Amino acid sequence: CASSMSLNYGYTF.

This clone was counted a few times. The chain links TRBV5-5 to TRBJ1-5; weak D call: TRBD1 (5 bases). Trimming took off 4 bases at V and 1 base at J, with 12 bases between the two ends. Germline CDR1 reads SGHKS; CDR2 reads YYEKEE (reference sequence). The CDR3 contains 15 residues. In DNA, the CDR3 is TGTGCCAGCAGCGCCCAGGGTCGGAGCAATCAGCCCCAGCATTTT. Its translation: CASSAQGRSNQPQHF.

In regard to this clone: Additional DNA sequences in this sample encode the identical CDR3. The chain carries TRBV7-7 and TRBJ2-1; TRBD2 agrees at 11 bases. This CDR3 has 15 residues. Germline V gives CDR1 SSHAT, CDR2 FNYEAQ (reference sequence). V shed 5 bases, J shed 5 bases, and the junction held 5 bases outside the gene matches. The CDR3 is CASSLGTSGNNEQFF. CDR3 bases: TGTGCCAGCAGCCTAGGGACTAGCGGTAACAATGAGCAGTTCTTC. Supplemented by reference TRBV7-7 and TRBJ2-1, the full variable domain reads GAGVSQSPRYKVTKRGQDVTLRCDPISSHATLYWYQQALGQGPEFLTYFNYEAQPDKSGLPSDRFSAERPEGSISTLTIQRTEQRDSAMYRCASSLGTSGNNEQFFGPGTRLTVL.

There are a few counts of this clone. The chain is built from TRBV18 and TRBJ1-5, with TRBD1 matching over 7 bases. V was clipped by 11 bases and J by 2 bases; unmatched bases: 9. The CDR3 consists of 14 residues. In germline, CDR1 is KGHSH, CDR2 LQKENI. The CDR3 loop is CAAHPTGGNQPQHF. In DNA, the CDR3 is TGTGCCGCCCACCCCACAGGGGGCAATCAGCCCCAGCATTTT.

The chain joins TRBV7-2 to TRBJ2-2, with 8 bases identical to TRBD1. Germline lookup yields CDR1 SGHTA and CDR2 FQGNSA. With 3 bases clipped from V and 5 bases from J, the junction kept 5 bases outside the gene matches. This CDR3 contains 15 residues. The CDR3 DNA reads TGTGCCAGCAGCTTGGGACAGGTGGTTACCGGGGAGCTGTTTTTT. Its protein product is CASSLGQVVTGELFF. Full variable domain (missing parts from reference TRBV7-2 and TRBJ2-2): GAGVSQSPSNKVTEKGKDVELRCDPISGHTALYWYRQSLGQGLEFLIYFQGNSAPDKSGLPSDRFSAERTGGSVSTLTIQRTQQEDSAVYLCASSLGQVVTGELFFGEGSRLTVL.

The chain links TRBV2 to TRBJ2-3; no clear D gene. The CDR3 is 14 residues long. The germline V and J ends were trimmed by 2 bases and 0 bases, with 6 bases remaining between them. Germline lookup yields CDR1 SNHLY and CDR2 FYNNEI. As DNA, the CDR3 is TGTGCCAGCAGTGAACCACAAAGCACAGATACGCAGTATTTT. It translates to CASSEPQSTDTQYF.

The V and J genes are TRBV5-6 and TRBJ1-2; tentatively, D is TRBD1 (6 bases). Per germline, CDR1 SGHDT and CDR2 YYEEEE. The CDR3 is 14 residues long. V lost 0 bases and J lost 6, with 12 bases in between. The CDR3 coding sequence is TGTGCCAGCAGCTTGGTGTCAGGGGCTGATGGCTACACCTTC. Its translation is CASSLVSGADGYTF.

Only a few counts were recorded for this clone. In the same sample, other DNA sequences code for this CDR3. The chain recombines TRBV7-3 with TRBJ1-4; a possible D gene is TRBD1 (6 bases). CDR3 length equals 15 residues. Deletions cut 5 bases from V and 3 bases from J, with 13 bases between. Germline lookup yields CDR1 SGHTA and CDR2 FQGTGA. In DNA, the CDR3 is TGTGCCAGCAGCCCGAGGGGGGGTGCTAATGAAAAACTGTTTTTT. Translating it yields CASSPRGGANEKLFF.

This clone has only one observation. The rearrangement links TRBV19 to TRBJ1-5; 8 positions agree with TRBD1. The CDR3 length is 16 residues. Per the germline V gene, CDR1 is LNHDA and CDR2 is SQIVND (reference sequence). V shed 9 bases, J shed 7 bases, and the junction held 17 bases outside the gene matches. The CDR3 loop reads CASRKTGAREEQPQHF. CDR3 DNA sequence: TGTGCCAGCCGAAAGACAGGGGCACGGGAGGAACAGCCCCAGCATTTT.

V gene TRBV28 combines with J gene TRBJ1-1; 7 bases match TRBD1. Looked up from germline, CDR1 is MDHEN and CDR2 is SYDVKM. The CDR3 covers 15 residues. The V segment lost 2 bases and the J segment 4 bases; nucleotides outside the gene matches: 7. The CDR3 DNA reads as TGTGCCAGCAGTTTAACGACAGGGTCGGGCACTGAAGCTTTCTTT. It translates to CASSLTTGSGTEAFF.

This chain uses TRBV5-1 with TRBJ2-1; D is possibly TRBD2 (6 bases). The CDR3 runs to 14 residues. Deletions cut 4 bases from V and 7 bases from J, with 15 bases between. In germline, CDR1 is SGHRS, CDR2 YFSETQ. In DNA form, the CDR3 reads TGCGCCAGCAGCCAACCGGGACTTTTTAATGAGCAGTTCTTC. Amino acids: CASSQPGLFNEQFF.

V is TRBV9 and J is TRBJ2-7; 8 nucleotides match TRBD1. With V trimmed by 4 bases and J by 4 bases, 22 bases remained unmatched. The germline CDR1 and CDR2 sequences are SGDLS and YYNGEE. This CDR3 contains 19 residues. The CDR3 here is CASSRTIGQGSPGYYEQYF. The CDR3 bases are TGTGCCAGCAGCCGTACGATCGGACAGGGATCCCCGGGGTATTACGAGCAGTACTTC.

The chain uses TRBV5-1 and TRBJ2-3; the D gene is possibly TRBD2 (5 bases). CDR1 SGHRS and CDR2 YFSETQ come from the germline V gene. The CDR3 covers 18 residues. With 3 bases removed from V and 0 bases from J, the gap between germline ends came to 20 bases. CDR3 amino acids: CASSSWSVALVSTDTQYF. DNA of the CDR3: TGCGCCAGCAGCTCGTGGTCTGTAGCGTTAGTTAGCACAGATACGCAGTATTTT.